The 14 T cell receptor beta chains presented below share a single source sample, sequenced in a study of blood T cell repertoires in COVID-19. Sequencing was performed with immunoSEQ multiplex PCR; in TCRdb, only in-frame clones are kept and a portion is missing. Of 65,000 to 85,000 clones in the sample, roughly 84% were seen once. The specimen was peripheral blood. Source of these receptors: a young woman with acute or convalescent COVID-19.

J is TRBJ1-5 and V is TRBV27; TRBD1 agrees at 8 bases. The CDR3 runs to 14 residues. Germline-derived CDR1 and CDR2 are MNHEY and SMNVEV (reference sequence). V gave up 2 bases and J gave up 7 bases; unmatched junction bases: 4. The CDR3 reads CASSLRTGSQPQHF. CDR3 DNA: TGTGCCAGCAGTTTACGGACAGGGTCACAGCCCCAGCATTTT.

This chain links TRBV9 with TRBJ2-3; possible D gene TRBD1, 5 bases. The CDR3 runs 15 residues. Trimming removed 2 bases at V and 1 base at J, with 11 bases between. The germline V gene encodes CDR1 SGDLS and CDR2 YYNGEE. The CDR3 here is CASSVGHAGTDTQYF. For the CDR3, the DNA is TGTGCCAGCAGCGTGGGGCACGCGGGCACAGATACGCAGTATTTT.

The CDR3 coding sequence is TGTGCCAGCAGCACAAGGAGGGATCCGGTTAACACTGAAGCTTTCTTT. Translated, it gives CASSTRRDPVNTEAFF. The chain combines TRBV7-8 with TRBJ1-1, with no clear D. Germline CDR1 reads SGHVS; CDR2 reads FQNEAQ. V was cut by 5 bases and J by 2 bases, with 18 bases left in between. This CDR3 contains 16 residues. The variable domain in full, completed from reference TRBV7-8 and TRBJ1-1, reads GAGVSQSPRYKVAKRGQDVALRCDPISGHVSLFWYQQALGQGPEFLTYFQNEAQLDKSGLPSDRFFAERPEGSVSTLKIQRTQQEDSAVYLCASSTRRDPVNTEAFFGQGTRLTVV.

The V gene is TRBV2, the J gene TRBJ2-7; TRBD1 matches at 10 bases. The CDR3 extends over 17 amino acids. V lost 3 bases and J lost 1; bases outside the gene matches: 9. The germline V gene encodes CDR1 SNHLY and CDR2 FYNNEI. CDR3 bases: TGTGCCAGCAGTGAGGGGGTGGGGACAGGGGTTTCCTACGAGCAGTACTTC. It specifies CASSEGVGTGVSYEQYF.

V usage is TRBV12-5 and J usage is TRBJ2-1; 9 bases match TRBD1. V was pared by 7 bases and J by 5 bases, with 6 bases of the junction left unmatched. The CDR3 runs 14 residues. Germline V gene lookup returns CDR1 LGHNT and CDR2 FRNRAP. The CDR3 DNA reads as TGTGCTAGTGCCGATGGACAGGGGAACAATGAGCAGTTCTTC. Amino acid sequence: CASADGQGNNEQFF.

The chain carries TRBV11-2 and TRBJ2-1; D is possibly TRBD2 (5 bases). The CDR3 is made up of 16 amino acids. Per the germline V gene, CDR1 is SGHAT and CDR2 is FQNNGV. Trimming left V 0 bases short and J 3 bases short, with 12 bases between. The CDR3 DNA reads TGTGCCAGCAGCTTAGAAGGGAGCGAGGGCTACAATGAGCAGTTCTTC. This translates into CASSLEGSEGYNEQFF.

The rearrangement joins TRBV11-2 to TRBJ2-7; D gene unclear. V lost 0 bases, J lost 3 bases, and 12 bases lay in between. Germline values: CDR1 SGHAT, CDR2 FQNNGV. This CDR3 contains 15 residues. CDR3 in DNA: TGTGCCAGCAGCTTAGAATACCGAGGTAACTACGAGCAGTACTTC. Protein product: CASSLEYRGNYEQYF.

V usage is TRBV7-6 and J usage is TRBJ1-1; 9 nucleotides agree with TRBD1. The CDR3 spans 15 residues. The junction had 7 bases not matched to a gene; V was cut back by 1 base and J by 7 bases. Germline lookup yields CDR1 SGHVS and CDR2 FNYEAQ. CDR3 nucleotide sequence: TGTGCCAGCAGCTTAGGAACAGGGGGCTTGGATGAAGCTTTCTTT. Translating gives CASSLGTGGLDEAFF.

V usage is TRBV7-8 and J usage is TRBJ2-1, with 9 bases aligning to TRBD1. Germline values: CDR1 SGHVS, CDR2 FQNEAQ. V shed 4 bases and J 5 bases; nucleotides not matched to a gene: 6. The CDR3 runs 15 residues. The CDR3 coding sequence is TGTGCCAGCAGCTACGGACAGGGGTCGAACAATGAGCAGTTCTTC. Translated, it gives CASSYGQGSNNEQFF.

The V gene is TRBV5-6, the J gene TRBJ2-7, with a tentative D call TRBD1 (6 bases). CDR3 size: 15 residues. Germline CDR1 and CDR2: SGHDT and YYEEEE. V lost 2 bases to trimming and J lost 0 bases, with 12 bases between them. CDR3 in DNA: TGTGCCAGCAGCTTTCTGGGGGCCGGCTCCTACGAGCAGTACTTC. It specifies CASSFLGAGSYEQYF.

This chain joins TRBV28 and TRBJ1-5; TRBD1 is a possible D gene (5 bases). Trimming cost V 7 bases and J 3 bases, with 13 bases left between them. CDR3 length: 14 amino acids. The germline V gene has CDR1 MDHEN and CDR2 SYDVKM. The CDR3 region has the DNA TGTGCCAGCACACACCAGGGCTACAATCAGCCCCAGCATTTT. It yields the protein CASTHQGYNQPQHF.

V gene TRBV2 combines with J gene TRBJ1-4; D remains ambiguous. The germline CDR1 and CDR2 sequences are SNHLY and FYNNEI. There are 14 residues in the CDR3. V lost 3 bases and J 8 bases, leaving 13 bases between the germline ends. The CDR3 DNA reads TGTGCCAGCAGTGAGCGGGAGAAGCACGAAAAACTGTTTTTT. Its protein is CASSEREKHEKLFF.

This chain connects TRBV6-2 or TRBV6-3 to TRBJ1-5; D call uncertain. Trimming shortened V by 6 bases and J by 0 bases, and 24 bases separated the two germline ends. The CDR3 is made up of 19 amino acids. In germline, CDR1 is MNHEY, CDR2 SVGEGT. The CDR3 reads CASSSNPLEPGYSNQPQHF. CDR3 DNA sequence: TGTGCCAGCAGCTCAAACCCTCTCGAGCCAGGCTATAGCAATCAGCCCCAGCATTTT.

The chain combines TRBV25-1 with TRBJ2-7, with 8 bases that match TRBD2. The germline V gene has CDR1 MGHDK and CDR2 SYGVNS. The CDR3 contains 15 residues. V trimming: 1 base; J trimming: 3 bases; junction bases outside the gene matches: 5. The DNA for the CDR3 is TGTGCCAGCAGTGAATCCGGTAGCGGGATCTACGAGCAGTACTTC. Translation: CASSESGSGIYEQYF.